This TCR beta chain was retrieved from a study of OX40 agonist ivuxolimab in advanced cancers. As for the study in general: One patient with hepatocellular carcinoma and two with cutaneous melanoma, three in all, had partial responses.

V gave up 2 bases and J gave up 1 base; unmatched junction bases: 7. The germline gives CDR1 KGHSH, CDR2 LQKENI. The CDR3 length is 16 residues. Profiled with immunoSEQ multiplex PCR; TCRdb holds only in-frame clones, not every one. This table has approximately 81,000 clones, 88% appearing once. This clone was found once. A history of autoimmune disease or systemic immunosuppression excluded patients. The TCR was taken from an adult with an advanced solid tumor such as melanoma, head and neck, liver or kidney cancer. The V gene is TRBV18, the J gene TRBJ1-2; 7 bases agree with TRBD1. Sequenced here: CD4+ or CD8+ T cells sorted from blood, sampled in a trial of the OX40 agonist ivuxolimab. The DNA of the CDR3 is TGTGCCAGCTCACCAGTGGGACAGACTTTTAACTATGGCTACACCTTC. Protein: CASSPVGQTFNYGYTF.